A selection of T cell receptor beta chains follows, all from one sample in a study of human T cells and chemical hapten exposure. MiXCR, applied by TCRdb to the RACE reads, yields one record per CDR3 protein. The table lists about 49,000 distinct CDR3 sequences, 9% to 9.5% of them singletons. The sample consisted of whole blood, taken in connection with sensitization to the hapten diphenylcyclopropenone (DPC). The receptors derive from a woman between 45 and 65 years old with alopecia areata. Some clones in this sample may be carry-over from other donors' samples. The CDR3 runs from the conserved cysteine through the conserved F or W. D genes are given only for firm matches. The size entry is marked missing in some rows and otherwise reads once, few, many or a size class.

>TRBJ1-2|TRBD1|many|TRBV7-9|13
CASSLTGGSGYTF
TGTGCCAGCAGCCTCACAGGGGGCTCTGGCTACACCTTC
>TRBJ2-1|-|many|TRBV11-2|15
CASSSAGTPYNEQFF
TGTGCCAGCAGCTCAGCCGGGACACCCTACAATGAGCAGTTCTTC
>TRBJ2-1|TRBD2|many|TRBV18|17
CASSPPGGLAGVSEQFF
TGTGCCAGCTCACCACCAGGGGGACTAGCGGGAGTAAGTGAGCAGTTCTTC
>TRBJ1-1|-|many|TRBV11-3|15
CASSLDGQPHTEAFF
TGTGCCAGCAGCTTAGATGGACAGCCGCACACTGAAGCTTTCTTT
>TRBJ2-1|TRBD2|many|TRBV20-1|15
CSASSASGRIGEQFF
TGCAGTGCTAGCTCGGCTAGCGGGAGAATCGGGGAGCAGTTCTTC
>TRBJ2-1|TRBD2|many|TRBV20-1|16
CSARDPSGRAWNEQFF
TGCAGTGCTAGAGACCCTAGCGGGAGGGCCTGGAATGAGCAGTTCTTC
>TRBJ1-5|-|-|TRBV28|14
CASSAQPRNQPQHF
TGTGCCAGCAGCGCCCAACCCAGGAATCAGCCCCAGCATTTT
>TRBJ1-2|-|many|TRBV5-1|14
CASSLDRGFYGYTF
TGCGCCAGCAGCTTGGATCGGGGCTTCTATGGCTACACCTTC
>TRBJ2-1|-|-|TRBV20-1|15
CSAALAVSSYNEQFF
TGCAGTGCTGCTCTAGCTGTCAGCTCCTACAATGAGCAGTTCTTC
>TRBJ2-7|-|-|TRBV7-2|14
CASSLRGASYEQYF
TGTGCCAGCAGCTTACGGGGGGCGTCTTACGAGCAGTACTTC
>TRBJ2-1|-|few|TRBV20-1|15
CSARGGEGRPPLIAF
TGCAGTGCTAGAGGGGGTGAGGGGAGGCCTCCCCTAATTGCCTTC
>TRBJ2-3|-|-|TRBV27|12
CASAHGPDTQYF
TGTGCCAGCGCCCATGGTCCAGATACGCAGTATTTT
>TRBJ2-1|TRBD1|many|TRBV6-6|14
CASSPGQGWGEQFF
TGTGCCAGCAGTCCGGGACAGGGATGGGGTGAGCAGTTCTTC
>TRBJ1-5|-|-|TRBV6-1|14
CASSGAPSNQPQHF
TGTGCCAGCAGTGGGGCACCTAGCAATCAGCCCCAGCATTTT
>TRBJ2-5|-|few|TRBV28|11
CASSWRETQYF
TGTGCCAGCAGTTGGCGGGAGACCCAGTACTTC
>TRBJ2-5|-|few|TRBV11-2|15
CASSTQSRDVETQYF
TGTGCCAGCAGCACACAAAGTCGGGATGTGGAGACCCAGTACTTC
>TRBJ2-7|-|many|TRBV7-8|13
CASSRDTLYEQYF
TGTGCCAGCAGCCGGGACACCCTTTACGAGCAGTACTTC
>TRBJ2-3|TRBD2|many|TRBV5-4|17
CASSPGLAGGPGDTQYF
TGTGCCAGCAGCCCGGGACTAGCGGGAGGGCCGGGAGATACGCAGTATTTT
>TRBJ2-2|-|many|TRBV20-1|15
CSAQGGLRASGELFF
TGCAGTGCTCAAGGAGGTTTGCGAGCAAGCGGGGAGCTGTTTTTT
>TRBJ2-1|TRBD2|many|TRBV6-6|16
CASSSKRGGLRNEQFF
TGTGCCAGCAGTTCCAAGCGGGGGGGCCTCCGCAATGAGCAGTTCTTC
>TRBJ1-4|TRBD1|many|TRBV7-9|14
CASSPTGGREKLFF
TGTGCCAGCAGCCCGACAGGGGGCCGTGAAAAACTGTTTTTT
>TRBJ2-5|TRBD1|many|TRBV6-5|15
CASSPGTGRQETQYF
TGTGCCAGCAGCCCGGGGACAGGGAGGCAAGAGACCCAGTACTTC
>TRBJ2-7|TRBD2|many|TRBV2|13
CASTGLGSSEQYF
TGTGCCAGCACGGGACTAGGCTCCTCCGAGCAGTACTTC
>TRBJ2-3|TRBD2|-|TRBV7-2|17
CASSSQTSGSGTDTQYF
TGTGCCAGCAGCTCACAGACTAGCGGGAGTGGCACAGATACGCAGTATTTT